This paragraph covers one T cell receptor beta chain sequence. Its specificity is unknown. These data originate in a study of T cell repertoires in ileal Crohn's disease. Study-wide results and caveats: Clonality above 26.8% at surgery always came with endoscopic recurrence.

The CDR3 spans 15 residues. From germline, CDR1 is SGHDT and CDR2 YYEEEE. V lost 1 base to trimming and J lost 0 bases, with 8 bases between them. Measured with immunoSEQ multiplex PCR; TCRdb has only the in-frame clones, and not every one. This table holds approximately 4,500 clones, 74% found once. The rearrangement uses TRBV5-6 and TRBJ1-5; D is ambiguous. Sequencing used ileal tissue. This sequence originates from an adult with Crohn's disease. The CDR3 loop is CASSLLGDSNQPQHF. DNA for the CDR3: TGTGCCAGCAGCTTGCTAGGAGATAGCAATCAGCCCCAGCATTTT.